Below are 13 T cell receptor beta chains sequenced from a single sample in a study of blood T cell repertoires in COVID-19. Method: immunoSEQ multiplex PCR; TCRdb's copy keeps in-frame clones and lacks some. This table has about 220,000 clones, about 90% appearing once. Sequenced input: peripheral blood. These receptors were obtained from a man aged 40-49 years with active or convalescent COVID-19.

This chain's CDR3 is CAISDPGAGGYKETQYF. CDR3 bases: TGTGCCATCAGTGATCCTGGGGCGGGGGGCTACAAAGAGACCCAGTACTTC. This rearrangement joins TRBV10-3 to TRBJ2-5; 8 bases align to TRBD2. Germline loops: CDR1 ENHRY, CDR2 SYGVKD. V lost 3 bases, J lost 3 bases, and 12 bases stayed unmatched. The CDR3 has 17 amino acids.

The V and J genes are TRBV24-1 and TRBJ2-1; D is possibly TRBD2 (6 bases). Germline assignment: CDR1 KGHDR and CDR2 SFDVKD. Trimming stripped 3 bases from V and 8 bases from J, with 19 bases between. CDR3 length: 16 residues. Written as DNA, the CDR3 is TGTGCCACCAGTGATCGGGACTTCTCCGGCGGGGATGAGCAGTTCTTC. Protein product: CATSDRDFSGGDEQFF.

CDR3 sequence (DNA): TGTGCCAGCATGGACGTCCCAGGGAAGAACATTCAGTACTTC. This codes for CASMDVPGKNIQYF. The chain combines TRBV2 with TRBJ2-4; TRBD1 might be the D (5 bases). The CDR3 runs 14 residues. Trimming cost V 7 bases and J 7 bases, with 17 bases left between them. Germline CDR1 and CDR2: SNHLY and FYNNEI.

This clone occurred once. V usage is TRBV4-2 and J usage is TRBJ2-7, with TRBD2 matching over 8 bases. The CDR3 covers 16 residues. V trimming: 1 base; J trimming: 4 bases; junction bases outside the gene matches: 9. Germline loops: CDR1 LGHNA, CDR2 YNFKEQ. The CDR3 region has the DNA TGTGCCAGCAGCCAAGGGTCCGGGGGGGCGGTTTACGAGCAGTACTTC. Encoded protein: CASSQGSGGAVYEQYF.

This rearrangement joins TRBV6-5 to TRBJ2-2; possible D gene TRBD1, 7 bases. There are 14 residues in the CDR3. Per the germline V gene, CDR1 is MNHEY and CDR2 is SVGAGI. Trimming left V 3 bases short and J 14 bases short, with 19 bases between. The CDR3 protein is CASSYNPQGGGLFF. CDR3 DNA: TGTGCCAGCAGTTATAACCCCCAGGGGGGTGGCCTGTTTTTT.

V gene TRBV28 combines with J gene TRBJ2-7; 7 bases fit TRBD1. The CDR3 has 15 residues. J was trimmed by 2 bases and V by 3 bases; bases with no gene match: 7. The V gene's germline CDR1 is MDHEN and CDR2 SYDVKM. CDR3 coding DNA: TGTGCCAGCAGTTTCAACAGGGGTAGTACCTACGAGCAGTACTTC. Its translation: CASSFNRGSTYEQYF.

The chain carries TRBV9 and TRBJ1-3, with 9 bases lining up with TRBD1. The CDR3 sequence is 17 residues long. Germline CDR1 reads SGDLS; CDR2 reads YYNGEE. The junction had 8 bases not matched to a gene; V was cut back by 4 bases and J by 0 bases. The CDR3 DNA sequence: TGTGCCAGCAGCCCAAGGGACAGGGTATTCTCTGGAAACACCATATATTTT. This codes for CASSPRDRVFSGNTIYF.

The chain joins TRBV9 to TRBJ2-2; 10 nucleotides line up with TRBD1. The germline gives CDR1 SGDLS, CDR2 YYNGEE. The CDR3 totals 19 residues. The trim removed 0 bases at V and 3 bases at J, leaving 11 bases unmatched. The CDR3 DNA reads as TGTGCCAGCAGCGTAGTAATATGGGACAGGGGAGTGCACACCGGGGAGCTGTTTTTT. It translates to CASSVVIWDRGVHTGELFF.

The rearrangement uses TRBV7-2 and TRBJ2-7; the D gene is possibly TRBD1 (6 bases). Trimming pared 5 bases from V and 3 bases from J, leaving 17 bases between. This CDR3 contains 15 residues. The germline V gene has CDR1 SGHTA and CDR2 FQGNSA. In DNA form, the CDR3 reads TGTGCCAGCAGCCTAGGGATCATAGGGGGCTACGAGCAGTACTTC. The encoded protein is CASSLGIIGGYEQYF.

This chain connects TRBV6-1 to TRBJ1-1; 12 bases match TRBD1. CDR3 length: 17 residues. Germline CDR1 is MNHNS and CDR2 is SASEGT. V lost 0 bases and J lost 3; bases outside the gene matches: 5. CDR3: CASSEAPGQGAYTEAFF. DNA of the CDR3: TGTGCCAGCAGTGAAGCGCCGGGACAGGGGGCATACACTGAAGCTTTCTTT.

CDR3 sequence: CASGQGAFYEQYF. For the CDR3, the DNA is TGTGCCAGCGGCCAGGGGGCGTTCTACGAGCAGTACTTC. The chain joins TRBV7-8 to TRBJ2-7, with 8 nucleotides matching TRBD1. The germline V gene encodes CDR1 SGHVS and CDR2 FQNEAQ. There are 13 residues in the CDR3. Trimming at V came to 8 bases and at J to 3 bases, leaving 6 bases not matched to a gene.

The rearrangement uses TRBV5-1 and TRBJ1-2; D is possibly TRBD1 (5 bases). CDR3 length: 14 amino acids. V was pared by 0 bases and J by 4 bases, with 10 bases between. Germline CDR1 reads SGHRS; CDR2 reads YFSETQ. Written as DNA, the CDR3 is TGCGCCAGCAGCTTGGAAGGGGAGGCCTATGGCTACACCTTC. Its protein is CASSLEGEAYGYTF.

V is TRBV5-1 and J is TRBJ1-3; unclear D gene. CDR1 is SGHRS and CDR2 is YFSETQ in the germline V gene. The CDR3 runs to 12 residues. V was cut by 4 bases and J by 4 bases, with 6 bases left in between. The CDR3 reads CASSAEGNTIYF. CDR3 nucleotide sequence: TGCGCCAGCAGCGCCGAGGGAAACACCATATATTTT.